This TCR beta chain was sequenced for a study of T cell responses to AZD1222 COVID-19 vaccine. Study-level findings and limits: Mapped onto spike, vaccine-associated CD4 TCRs spanned it and were dominant at 160-218 and 743-854. Donors in the cohort were predominantly white British and more often female, and clonal diversity was possibly underestimated.

Only in-frame clones appear in the TCRdb table, and some are missing; sequencing was by immunoSEQ multiplex PCR. The sample includes some 150,000 clones, about 93% seen only once; the top ten take under 6.5%. Trimming removed 6 bases from V and 0 bases from J, with 12 bases in between. The length of the CDR3 is 14 residues. Germline-derived CDR1 and CDR2 are SNHLY and FYNNEI. In regard to this clone: No antigen is known for it.

Specimen: peripheral blood, collected on day 0 of AZD1222 vaccination. The sequence came from an adult in good health. The chain is built from TRBV2 and TRBJ2-7; no definite D call. CDR3 sequence: CASRSDTYSYEQYF. CDR3 nucleotide sequence: TGTGCCAGCAGGTCAGACACCTACTCCTACGAGCAGTACTTC.